Listed below are T cell receptor beta chains from one sample, sequenced in a study of T cell responses to AZD1222 COVID-19 vaccine. The data were produced by immunoSEQ multiplex PCR, yet TCRdb's version contains in-frame clones alone and is incomplete. Of about 170,000 clones in the sample, 80% to 90% were seen once. Sequenced material: peripheral blood, taken 28 days after the second dose of the MenACWY control vaccine. These receptors all come from an adult who received the MenACWY meningococcal vaccine as a control. Each CDR3 is given with its conserved first and last residue. Fields, in order: D gene, clone size, J gene, V gene, CDR3 protein, CDR3 DNA. A D gene is named only where the DNA matches it firmly. A row's size may be missing; if present it is once, few, many or a size class.

d_gene: TRBD1; abundance: .; j_gene: TRBJ2-5; v_gene: TRBV28; CDR3aa: CASSLPNRGSETQYF; CDR3nt: TGTGCCAGCAGTTTACCGAACAGGGGTTCAGAGACCCAGTACTTC
d_gene: .; abundance: few; j_gene: TRBJ1-5; v_gene: TRBV12-3/TRBV12-4; CDR3aa: CASRLTGNQPQHF; CDR3nt: TGTGCCAGCAGGCTTACGGGGAATCAGCCCCAGCATTTT
d_gene: .; abundance: .; j_gene: TRBJ1-5; v_gene: TRBV30; CDR3aa: CAWSLPGPSNQPQHF; CDR3nt: TGTGCCTGGAGTTTACCGGGACCCAGCAATCAGCCCCAGCATTTT
d_gene: .; abundance: .; j_gene: TRBJ1-2; v_gene: TRBV2; CDR3aa: CASSGIPYGYTF; CDR3nt: TGTGCCAGCAGTGGAATCCCTTATGGCTACACCTTC
d_gene: .; abundance: .; j_gene: TRBJ1-6; v_gene: TRBV7-3; CDR3aa: CASSLGGPKFNSPLHF; CDR3nt: TGTGCCAGCAGCTTGGGCGGGCCTAAATTTAATTCACCCCTCCACTTT
d_gene: .; abundance: once; j_gene: TRBJ2-2; v_gene: TRBV30; CDR3aa: CAWRLGLTGELFF; CDR3nt: TGTGCCTGGAGACTTGGACTTACCGGGGAGCTGTTTTTT
d_gene: TRBD2; abundance: .; j_gene: TRBJ2-5; v_gene: TRBV18; CDR3aa: CASSPPPSGRLETQYF; CDR3nt: TGTGCCAGCTCACCACCGCCTAGCGGGAGACTAGAGACCCAGTACTTC
d_gene: TRBD2; abundance: few; j_gene: TRBJ2-6; v_gene: TRBV4-3; CDR3aa: CASSQGVVAGDSGANVLTF; CDR3nt: TGCGCCAGCAGCCAAGGTGTGGTAGCGGGAGATTCTGGGGCCAACGTCCTGACTTTC
d_gene: .; abundance: .; j_gene: TRBJ2-7; v_gene: TRBV5-1; CDR3aa: CASSFTFDTYEQYF; CDR3nt: TGCGCCAGCAGCTTCACTTTCGACACCTACGAGCAGTACTTC
d_gene: TRBD1; abundance: .; j_gene: TRBJ2-3; v_gene: TRBV2; CDR3aa: CASRTTGRITDTQYF; CDR3nt: TGTGCCAGCAGAACGACAGGGCGCATCACAGATACGCAGTATTTT
d_gene: .; abundance: .; j_gene: TRBJ1-1; v_gene: TRBV24-1; CDR3aa: CATRVGTEAFF; CDR3nt: TGTGCCACCCGGGTCGGCACTGAAGCTTTCTTT
d_gene: TRBD2; abundance: .; j_gene: TRBJ2-3; v_gene: TRBV28; CDR3aa: CASLTSGGTDTQYF; CDR3nt: TGTGCCAGCTTGACTAGCGGGGGAACAGATACGCAGTATTTT
d_gene: TRBD2; abundance: .; j_gene: TRBJ2-3; v_gene: TRBV7-3; CDR3aa: CASSLVGGAGGQGTQYF; CDR3nt: TGTGCCAGCAGCTTAGTTGGGGGCGCGGGAGGTCAGGGTACGCAGTATTTT
d_gene: .; abundance: .; j_gene: TRBJ1-2; v_gene: TRBV27; CDR3aa: CASSPRTANYGYTF; CDR3nt: TGTGCCAGCAGTCCTCGGACAGCTAACTATGGCTACACCTTC
d_gene: TRBD1; abundance: .; j_gene: TRBJ2-7; v_gene: TRBV24-1; CDR3aa: CATSVGDRYEQYF; CDR3nt: TGTGCCACCAGTGTCGGGGACAGGTACGAGCAGTACTTC
d_gene: .; abundance: .; j_gene: TRBJ2-5; v_gene: TRBV24-1; CDR3aa: CATSDPGQIETQYF; CDR3nt: TGTGCCACCAGTGACCCCGGACAGATCGAGACCCAGTACTTC
d_gene: .; abundance: once; j_gene: TRBJ1-2; v_gene: TRBV27; CDR3aa: CASSLLGQNYGYTF; CDR3nt: TGTGCCAGCAGTTTGTTAGGACAAAACTATGGCTACACCTTC
d_gene: .; abundance: .; j_gene: TRBJ1-1; v_gene: TRBV7-3; CDR3aa: CASSHPNTEAFF; CDR3nt: TGTGCCAGCAGCCACCCGAACACTGAAGCTTTCTTT
d_gene: .; abundance: .; j_gene: TRBJ1-3; v_gene: TRBV6-1; CDR3aa: CASSESMTRGNTIYF; CDR3nt: TGTGCCAGCAGTGAAAGTATGACCAGGGGAAACACCATATATTTT
d_gene: .; abundance: .; j_gene: TRBJ2-2; v_gene: TRBV28; CDR3aa: CASSRLPGKPQNTGELFF; CDR3nt: TGTGCCAGCAGTCGCCTCCCGGGTAAACCTCAGAACACCGGGGAGCTGTTTTTT
d_gene: TRBD2; abundance: .; j_gene: TRBJ2-3; v_gene: TRBV28; CDR3aa: CASSLGLASGTTDTQYF; CDR3nt: TGTGCCAGCAGTTTGGGCCTGGCTAGCGGGACCACAGATACGCAGTATTTT
d_gene: .; abundance: .; j_gene: TRBJ2-1; v_gene: TRBV5-4; CDR3aa: CASSLMGNEQFF; CDR3nt: TGTGCCAGCAGCTTGATGGGAAATGAGCAGTTCTTC
d_gene: TRBD2; abundance: .; j_gene: TRBJ2-2; v_gene: TRBV7-9; CDR3aa: CASSLAGGNTGELFF; CDR3nt: TGTGCCAGCAGCCTAGCGGGAGGTAACACCGGGGAGCTGTTTTTT
d_gene: TRBD2; abundance: .; j_gene: TRBJ2-1; v_gene: TRBV19; CDR3aa: CASSIVLPGLVFYNEQFF; CDR3nt: TGTGCCAGTAGTATAGTCTTGCCGGGACTAGTCTTCTACAATGAGCAGTTCTTC
d_gene: .; abundance: .; j_gene: TRBJ2-7; v_gene: TRBV30; CDR3aa: CAWSFSPSAQGEQYF; CDR3nt: TGTGCCTGGAGTTTTTCTCCTAGCGCCCAAGGCGAGCAGTACTTC
d_gene: .; abundance: .; j_gene: TRBJ1-1; v_gene: TRBV9; CDR3aa: CASSVARGAANFNTEAFF; CDR3nt: TGTGCCAGCAGCGTAGCGAGGGGGGCAGCCAACTTCAACACTGAAGCTTTCTTT
d_gene: .; abundance: .; j_gene: TRBJ1-1; v_gene: TRBV2; CDR3aa: CASSPRTAYTEAFF; CDR3nt: TGTGCCAGCAGTCCGAGGACAGCTTACACTGAAGCTTTCTTT
d_gene: TRBD1; abundance: .; j_gene: TRBJ2-6; v_gene: TRBV27; CDR3aa: CASSSQGAHGANVLTF; CDR3nt: TGTGCCAGCAGTTCACAGGGGGCGCACGGGGCCAACGTCCTGACTTTC
d_gene: .; abundance: few; j_gene: TRBJ1-2; v_gene: TRBV11-2; CDR3aa: CASSLATDNYGYTF; CDR3nt: TGTGCCAGCAGCTTAGCGACGGATAACTATGGCTACACCTTC
d_gene: .; abundance: once; j_gene: TRBJ2-2; v_gene: TRBV7-2; CDR3aa: CASAGHRTGAGELFF; CDR3nt: TGTGCCAGCGCCGGCCACAGGACTGGGGCCGGGGAGCTGTTTTTT
d_gene: .; abundance: .; j_gene: TRBJ1-5; v_gene: TRBV4-3; CDR3aa: CASSQDGAANQPQHF; CDR3nt: TGCGCCAGCAGCCAAGATGGGGCAGCCAATCAGCCCCAGCATTTT
d_gene: .; abundance: .; j_gene: TRBJ2-3; v_gene: TRBV7-2; CDR3aa: CASSSTRRTDTQYF; CDR3nt: TGTGCCAGCAGCTCTACCCGGCGCACAGATACGCAGTATTTT
d_gene: TRBD2; abundance: once; j_gene: TRBJ2-7; v_gene: TRBV28; CDR3aa: CASSLAGTVHSYEQYF; CDR3nt: TGTGCCAGCAGCCTAGCGGGGACAGTCCACTCCTACGAGCAGTACTTC
d_gene: TRBD2; abundance: .; j_gene: TRBJ2-5; v_gene: TRBV3-1/TRBV3-2; CDR3aa: CASSQGGGEETQYF; CDR3nt: TGTGCCAGCAGCCAAGGCGGGGGGGAAGAGACCCAGTACTTC
d_gene: TRBD1; abundance: .; j_gene: TRBJ1-2; v_gene: TRBV28; CDR3aa: CASSRQGTYGYTF; CDR3nt: TGTGCCAGCAGCCGACAGGGGACCTATGGCTACACCTTC
d_gene: .; abundance: .; j_gene: TRBJ2-7; v_gene: TRBV19; CDR3aa: CASESRQTYEQYF; CDR3nt: TGTGCCAGTGAGTCTCGTCAGACCTACGAGCAGTACTTC
d_gene: .; abundance: .; j_gene: TRBJ1-2; v_gene: TRBV30; CDR3aa: CAWSEDLIGGYTF; CDR3nt: TGTGCCTGGAGTGAGGACCTAATAGGGGGCTACACCTTC
d_gene: TRBD2; abundance: .; j_gene: TRBJ2-2; v_gene: TRBV5-1; CDR3aa: CASSWASGVSGTGELFF; CDR3nt: TGCGCCAGCAGCTGGGCTAGCGGGGTGTCTGGGACCGGGGAGCTGTTTTTT
d_gene: .; abundance: .; j_gene: TRBJ1-2; v_gene: TRBV25-1; CDR3aa: CASRPTGRGYTF; CDR3nt: TGTGCCAGCAGACCCACAGGACGCGGCTACACCTTC
d_gene: .; abundance: .; j_gene: TRBJ1-5; v_gene: TRBV5-4; CDR3aa: CASSLGGPNQPQHF; CDR3nt: TGTGCCAGCAGCTTGGGAGGACCGAATCAGCCCCAGCATTTT
d_gene: .; abundance: .; j_gene: TRBJ1-2; v_gene: TRBV7-9; CDR3aa: CASSYGTMGGKGYTF; CDR3nt: TGTGCCAGCAGCTACGGGACGATGGGCGGGAAAGGCTACACCTTC
d_gene: .; abundance: .; j_gene: TRBJ2-5; v_gene: TRBV28; CDR3aa: CASSFPSPQETQYF; CDR3nt: TGTGCCAGCAGTTTTCCGTCACCCCAAGAGACCCAGTACTTC
d_gene: TRBD1; abundance: .; j_gene: TRBJ2-4; v_gene: TRBV2; CDR3aa: CASIKGAAKNIQYF; CDR3nt: TGTGCCAGCATAAAGGGGGCCGCCAAAAACATTCAGTACTTC
d_gene: .; abundance: .; j_gene: TRBJ2-7; v_gene: TRBV7-2; CDR3aa: CASSIQWDTGVEQYF; CDR3nt: TGTGCCAGCAGCATACAATGGGACACGGGGGTCGAGCAGTACTTC
d_gene: TRBD2; abundance: .; j_gene: TRBJ2-3; v_gene: TRBV5-1; CDR3aa: CATASGPTSTDTQYF; CDR3nt: TGCGCCACCGCTAGCGGGCCTACTAGCACAGATACGCAGTATTTT
d_gene: .; abundance: .; j_gene: TRBJ2-3; v_gene: TRBV6-6; CDR3aa: CASRGLPPSTDTQYF; CDR3nt: TGTGCCAGCAGAGGACTCCCGCCTAGCACAGATACGCAGTATTTT
d_gene: .; abundance: .; j_gene: TRBJ1-3; v_gene: TRBV30; CDR3aa: CAWSGRGLSGNTIYF; CDR3nt: TGTGCCTGGAGCGGTAGGGGCCTCTCTGGAAACACCATATATTTT
d_gene: .; abundance: .; j_gene: TRBJ1-2; v_gene: TRBV18; CDR3aa: CASSPPGFRHYGYTF; CDR3nt: TGTGCCAGCTCACCGCCGGGATTCAGGCACTATGGCTACACCTTC
d_gene: .; abundance: .; j_gene: TRBJ2-1; v_gene: TRBV6-2/TRBV6-3; CDR3aa: CASSYSRESYNEQFF; CDR3nt: TGTGCCAGCAGTTACTCCCGGGAGTCCTACAATGAGCAGTTCTTC
d_gene: .; abundance: once; j_gene: TRBJ1-2; v_gene: TRBV18; CDR3aa: CASTAGANYGYTF; CDR3nt: TGTGCCAGCACTGCAGGGGCTAACTATGGCTACACCTTC
d_gene: .; abundance: .; j_gene: TRBJ1-4; v_gene: TRBV29-1; CDR3aa: CSVGGGEKLFF; CDR3nt: TGCAGCGTGGGGGGCGGTGAAAAACTGTTTTTT
d_gene: .; abundance: .; j_gene: TRBJ1-4; v_gene: TRBV7-9; CDR3aa: CASSSRTQGTNEKLFF; CDR3nt: TGTGCCAGCAGCTCTAGGACCCAGGGGACTAATGAAAAACTGTTTTTT
d_gene: TRBD2; abundance: .; j_gene: TRBJ2-7; v_gene: TRBV3-1/TRBV3-2; CDR3aa: CASSVGLAGREQYF; CDR3nt: TGTGCCAGCAGCGTGGGACTAGCCGGGCGCGAGCAGTACTTC
d_gene: TRBD2; abundance: .; j_gene: TRBJ2-7; v_gene: TRBV6-1; CDR3aa: CASSAILAGGTYEQYF; CDR3nt: TGTGCCAGCAGTGCGATACTTGCGGGAGGAACCTACGAGCAGTACTTC
d_gene: .; abundance: .; j_gene: TRBJ1-1; v_gene: TRBV7-2; CDR3aa: CASSFGVGTNTEAFF; CDR3nt: TGTGCCAGCAGCTTTGGGGTAGGGACAAACACTGAAGCTTTCTTT
d_gene: .; abundance: .; j_gene: TRBJ1-4; v_gene: TRBV9; CDR3aa: CASSVDGVVNEKLFF; CDR3nt: TGTGCCAGCAGCGTAGACGGGGTGGTTAATGAAAAACTGTTTTTT
d_gene: .; abundance: .; j_gene: TRBJ2-1; v_gene: TRBV15; CDR3aa: CATSTIRVSSYNEQFF; CDR3nt: TGTGCCACCAGCACAATCAGGGTCAGCTCCTACAATGAGCAGTTCTTC
d_gene: .; abundance: .; j_gene: TRBJ1-2; v_gene: TRBV4-1; CDR3aa: CASSQDPGTGFFYGYTF; CDR3nt: TGCGCCAGCAGCCAAGATCCAGGGACGGGATTCTTCTATGGCTACACCTTC
d_gene: .; abundance: .; j_gene: TRBJ1-5; v_gene: TRBV19; CDR3aa: CASSGRGDQPQHF; CDR3nt: TGTGCCAGTAGTGGACGGGGGGATCAGCCCCAGCATTTT